This T cell receptor beta chain was recovered during a study of blood T cell repertoires in COVID-19. The CDR3 extends over 19 amino acids. Some clones are missing from TCRdb's copy, which holds only in-frame ones; the method was immunoSEQ multiplex PCR. The sample shows more than 110,000 clones, around nine tenths of them seen only once. Sample: peripheral blood. The receptor's source is a human donor in a cohort sampled during active COVID-19. The chain has TRBV21-1 and TRBJ1-2; the table assigns TRBD1, which was not confirmed against the DNA. TRBV21-1 is a pseudogene locus. CDR3 in DNA: TGTGCCAGCAGCCCCCGAGACAGACAGGCCAAGGAGACTAACTATGGCTACACCTTC. It encodes CASSPRDRQAKETNYGYTF.